This T cell receptor beta chain was captured by sequencing in a study of tumor-infiltrating lymphocytes in primary liver carcinoma. In the study overall: Subjects consisted of male and female patients aged 30 to 69 years.

Making TCR beta cDNA involved approximately 0.5 ug total RNA and a constant-region primer. Library construction for TCR beta comprised three nested multiplex PCR rounds performed with slightly modified ARM-PCR. Running around 9 cycles apiece, the first two PCR rounds relied on TRBV1-TRBV30 forward primers together with a C-beta reverse primer. TCRdb re-derived calls from the multiplex PCR reads in MiXCR, one entry per CDR3 protein. This sample has 95,000 to 100,000 distinct CDR3 sequences, with about two thirds found just once. This clonotype was counted between two and nine times. V was shortened by 5 bases and J by 2 bases, with 13 bases between the two germline ends. Germline V lookup: CDR1 SGHRS, CDR2 YFSETQ. The CDR3 loop spans 15 amino acids. Co-extracting RNA and DNA was done with roughly 17-34 mg of unsorted bulk tissue as input.

The receptor was isolated from a woman aged 55-70 years with primary liver carcinoma and hepatitis B virus infection. V and J are TRBV5-1 and TRBJ1-4, with D perhaps matching TRBD1 (5 bases). The sequenced material came from liver tumor tissue from sampling region 2. Indicated subset: tumor region T2, inferior pole. This chain's CDR3 is CASRPGSPTNEKLFF. The CDR3 coding sequence is TGCGCCAGCAGGCCAGGGAGTCCGACTAATGAAAAACTGTTTTTT.